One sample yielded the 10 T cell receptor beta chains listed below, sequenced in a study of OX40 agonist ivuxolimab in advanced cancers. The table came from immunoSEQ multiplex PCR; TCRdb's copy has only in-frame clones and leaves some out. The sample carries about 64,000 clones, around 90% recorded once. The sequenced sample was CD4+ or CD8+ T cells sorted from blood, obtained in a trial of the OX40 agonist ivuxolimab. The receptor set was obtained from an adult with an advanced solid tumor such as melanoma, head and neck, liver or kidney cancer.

CDR3 protein: CASSPRGRTNSGANVLTF. The CDR3 coding sequence is TGTGCCAGCTCACCAAGGGGGCGCACAAACTCTGGGGCCAACGTCCTGACTTTC. The chain employs TRBV18 and TRBJ2-6; 7 bases align to TRBD1. CDR3 length equals 18 residues. The V gene's germline CDR1 is KGHSH and CDR2 LQKENI. Trimming cost V 2 bases and J 0 bases; bases outside gene matches: 7.

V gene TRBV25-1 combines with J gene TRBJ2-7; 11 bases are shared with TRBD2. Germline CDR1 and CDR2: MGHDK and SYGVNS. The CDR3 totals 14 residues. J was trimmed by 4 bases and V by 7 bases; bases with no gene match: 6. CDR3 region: CASIRLAGSYEQYF. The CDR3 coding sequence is TGTGCCAGCATTAGACTAGCGGGATCGTACGAGCAGTACTTC.

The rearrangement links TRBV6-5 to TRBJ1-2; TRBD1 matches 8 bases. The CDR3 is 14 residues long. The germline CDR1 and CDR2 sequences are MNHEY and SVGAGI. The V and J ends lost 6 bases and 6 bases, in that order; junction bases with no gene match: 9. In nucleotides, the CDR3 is TGTGCCAGCAGCCTCTTTGGACAGGGAGATGGCTACACCTTC. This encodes CASSLFGQGDGYTF.

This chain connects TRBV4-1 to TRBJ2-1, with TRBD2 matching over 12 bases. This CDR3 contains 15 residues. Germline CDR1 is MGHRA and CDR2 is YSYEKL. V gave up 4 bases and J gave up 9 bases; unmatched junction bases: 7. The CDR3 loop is CASSPRLAGATEQFF. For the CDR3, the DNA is TGCGCCAGCAGCCCTCGACTAGCGGGAGCGACTGAGCAGTTCTTC.

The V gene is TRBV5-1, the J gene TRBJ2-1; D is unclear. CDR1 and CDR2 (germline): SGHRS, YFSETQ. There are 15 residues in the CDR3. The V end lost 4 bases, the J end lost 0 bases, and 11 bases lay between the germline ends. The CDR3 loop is CASSPAFGSYNEQFF. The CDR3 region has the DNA TGCGCCAGCAGCCCGGCTTTTGGCTCCTACAATGAGCAGTTCTTC.

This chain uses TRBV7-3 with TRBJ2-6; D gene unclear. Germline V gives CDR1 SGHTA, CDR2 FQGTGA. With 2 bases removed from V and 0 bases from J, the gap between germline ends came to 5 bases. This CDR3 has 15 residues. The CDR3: CASSLSLSGANVLTF. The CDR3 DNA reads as TGTGCCAGCAGCTTATCGCTCTCTGGGGCCAACGTCCTGACTTTC.

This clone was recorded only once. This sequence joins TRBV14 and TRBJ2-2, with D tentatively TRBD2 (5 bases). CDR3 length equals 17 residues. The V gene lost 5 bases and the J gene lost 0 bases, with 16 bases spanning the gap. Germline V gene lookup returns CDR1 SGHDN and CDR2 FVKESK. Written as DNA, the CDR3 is TGTGCCAGCAGCTCACTTACCGTGACTACGAACACCGGGGAGCTGTTTTTT. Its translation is CASSSLTVTTNTGELFF.

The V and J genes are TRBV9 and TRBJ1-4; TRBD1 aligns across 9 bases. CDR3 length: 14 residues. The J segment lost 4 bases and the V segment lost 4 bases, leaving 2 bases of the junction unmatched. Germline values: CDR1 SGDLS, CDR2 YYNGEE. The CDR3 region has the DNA TGTGCCAGCAGCCGGACAGGGGTTAATGAAAAACTGTTTTTT. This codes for CASSRTGVNEKLFF.

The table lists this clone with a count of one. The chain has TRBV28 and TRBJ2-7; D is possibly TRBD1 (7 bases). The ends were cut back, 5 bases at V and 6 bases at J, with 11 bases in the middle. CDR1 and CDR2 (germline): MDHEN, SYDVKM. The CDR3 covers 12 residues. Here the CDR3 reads CASSGGGAEQYF. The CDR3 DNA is TGTGCCAGCAGTGGAGGGGGCGCCGAGCAGTACTTC.

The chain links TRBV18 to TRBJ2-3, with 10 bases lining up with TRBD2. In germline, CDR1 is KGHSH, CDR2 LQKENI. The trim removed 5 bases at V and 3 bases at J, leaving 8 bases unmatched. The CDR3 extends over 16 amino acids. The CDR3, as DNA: TGTGCCAGCTCATCGGGACTAGCGTCTACAACAGATACGCAGTATTTT. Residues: CASSSGLASTTDTQYF.